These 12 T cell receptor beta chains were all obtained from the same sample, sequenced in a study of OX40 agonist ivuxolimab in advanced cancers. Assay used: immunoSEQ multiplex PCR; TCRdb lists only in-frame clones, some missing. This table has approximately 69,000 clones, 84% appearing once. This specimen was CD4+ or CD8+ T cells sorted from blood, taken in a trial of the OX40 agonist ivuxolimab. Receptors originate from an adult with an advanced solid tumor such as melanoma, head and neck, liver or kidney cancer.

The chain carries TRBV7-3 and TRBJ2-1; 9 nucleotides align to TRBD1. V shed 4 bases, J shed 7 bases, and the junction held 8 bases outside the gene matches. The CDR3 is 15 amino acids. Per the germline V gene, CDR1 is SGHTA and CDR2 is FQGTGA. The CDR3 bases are TGTGCCAGCAGCTCGGGCGGACAGGGGAGTAATGAGCAGTTCTTC. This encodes CASSSGGQGSNEQFF.

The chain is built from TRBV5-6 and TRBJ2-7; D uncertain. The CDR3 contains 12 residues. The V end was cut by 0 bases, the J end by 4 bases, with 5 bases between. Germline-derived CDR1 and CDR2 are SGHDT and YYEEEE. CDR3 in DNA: TGTGCCAGCAGCTTGGGAAGATACGAGCAGTACTTC. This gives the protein CASSLGRYEQYF.

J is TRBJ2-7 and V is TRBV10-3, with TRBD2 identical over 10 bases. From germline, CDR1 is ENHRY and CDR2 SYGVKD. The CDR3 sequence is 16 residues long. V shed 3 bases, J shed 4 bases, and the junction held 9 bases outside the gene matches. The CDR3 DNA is TGTGCCATCAGTGATTTCGAGCGGGGGGGCAGGTACGAGCAGTACTTC. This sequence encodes CAISDFERGGRYEQYF.

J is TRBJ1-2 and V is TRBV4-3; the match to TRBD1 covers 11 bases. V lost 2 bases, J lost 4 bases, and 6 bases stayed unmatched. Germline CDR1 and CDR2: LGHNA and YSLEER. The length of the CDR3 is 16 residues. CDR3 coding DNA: TGCGCCAGCAGCCAAACCCAGGACAGGGGGCTCTATGGCTACACCTTC. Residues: CASSQTQDRGLYGYTF.

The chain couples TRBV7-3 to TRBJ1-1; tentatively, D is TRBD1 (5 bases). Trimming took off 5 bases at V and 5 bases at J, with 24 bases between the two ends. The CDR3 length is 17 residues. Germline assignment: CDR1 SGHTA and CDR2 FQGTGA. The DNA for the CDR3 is TGTGCCAGCAGCCTACCAAGCAGACAGCCGCTCGAGACTGAAGCTTTCTTT. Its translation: CASSLPSRQPLETEAFF.

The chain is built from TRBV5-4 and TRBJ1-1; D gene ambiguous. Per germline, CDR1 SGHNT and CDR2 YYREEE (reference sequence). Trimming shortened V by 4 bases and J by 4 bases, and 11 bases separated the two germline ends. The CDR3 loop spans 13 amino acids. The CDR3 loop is CASSQEKGTEAFF. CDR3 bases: TGTGCCAGCAGCCAAGAAAAGGGCACTGAAGCTTTCTTT. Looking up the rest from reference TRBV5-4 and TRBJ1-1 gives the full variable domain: ETGVTQSPTHLIKTRGQQVTLRCSSQSGHNTVSWYQQALGQGPQFIFQYYREEENGRGNFPPRFSGLQFPNYSSELNVNALELDDSALYLCASSQEKGTEAFFGQGTRLTVV.

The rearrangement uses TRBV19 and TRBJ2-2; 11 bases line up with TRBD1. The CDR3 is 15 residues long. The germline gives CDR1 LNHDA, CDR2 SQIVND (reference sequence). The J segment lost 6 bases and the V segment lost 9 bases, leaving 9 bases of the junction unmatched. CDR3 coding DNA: TGTGCCAGACTACCGGGACAGGGGGGCCCCGGGGAGCTGTTTTTT. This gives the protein CARLPGQGGPGELFF.

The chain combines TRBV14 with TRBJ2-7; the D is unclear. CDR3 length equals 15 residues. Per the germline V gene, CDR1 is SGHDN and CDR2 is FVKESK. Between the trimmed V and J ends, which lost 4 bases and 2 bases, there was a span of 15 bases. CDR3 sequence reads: CASSPGGAFPYEQYF. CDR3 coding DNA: TGTGCCAGCAGCCCGGGCGGAGCCTTCCCCTACGAGCAGTACTTC.

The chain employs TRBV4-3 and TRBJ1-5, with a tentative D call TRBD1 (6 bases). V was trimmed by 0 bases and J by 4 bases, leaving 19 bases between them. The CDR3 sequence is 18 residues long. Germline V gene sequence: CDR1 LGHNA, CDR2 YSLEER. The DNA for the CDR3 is TGCGCCAGCAGCCAAGATTTCCGCAGAGGGACAAAAAATCAGCCCCAGCATTTT. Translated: CASSQDFRRGTKNQPQHF.

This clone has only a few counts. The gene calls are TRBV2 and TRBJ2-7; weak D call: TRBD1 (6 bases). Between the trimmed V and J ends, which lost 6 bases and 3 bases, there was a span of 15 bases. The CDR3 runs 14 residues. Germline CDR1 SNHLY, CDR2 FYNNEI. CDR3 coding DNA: TGTGCCAGCAGGAGATCCGGGACACTCTACGAGCAGTACTTC. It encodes CASRRSGTLYEQYF.

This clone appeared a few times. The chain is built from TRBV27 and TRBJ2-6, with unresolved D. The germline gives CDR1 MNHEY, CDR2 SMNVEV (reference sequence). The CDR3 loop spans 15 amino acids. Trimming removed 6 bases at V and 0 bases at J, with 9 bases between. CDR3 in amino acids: CASSPNRSGANVLTF. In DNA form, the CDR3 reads TGTGCCAGCAGCCCTAACCGCTCTGGGGCCAACGTCCTGACTTTC.

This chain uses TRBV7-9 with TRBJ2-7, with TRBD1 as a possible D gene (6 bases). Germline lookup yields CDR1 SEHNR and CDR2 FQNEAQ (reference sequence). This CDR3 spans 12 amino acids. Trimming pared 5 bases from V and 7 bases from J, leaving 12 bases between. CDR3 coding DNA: TGTGCCAGCAGCACACGACAGGTTGAGCAGTACTTC. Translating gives CASSTRQVEQYF.